This T cell receptor (beta chain) is from a study of T cells in localized non-small cell lung cancer. Study findings and constraints: Clonality peaked in uninvolved adjacent lung rather than tumor.

TCRdb's copy holds only in-frame clones and misses some; the assay was immunoSEQ multiplex PCR. The sample yields under 40,000 clones, roughly 93% seen once. This clone was counted a single time. The target antigen is unknown. The origin of this receptor is a female donor of 60 years or more with stage I lung adenocarcinoma. The sample here was peripheral blood, taken before any cancer treatment.

DNA of the CDR3: TGTGCCAGTAGTCCGAGGGAGGGGCTCAATGAGCAGTTCTTC. This sequence encodes CASSPREGLNEQFF. The V gene is TRBV19, the J gene TRBJ2-1, with 7 positions matching TRBD2. V lost 5 bases to trimming and J lost 6 bases; unmatched junction nucleotides: 7. The CDR3 contains 14 residues. From germline, CDR1 is LNHDA and CDR2 SQIVND (reference sequence). Together with reference TRBV19 and TRBJ2-1, the CDR3 gives the full variable domain: DGGITQSPKYLFRKEGQNVTLSCEQNLNHDAMYWYRQDPGQGLRLIYYSQIVNDFQKGDIAEGYSVSREKKESFPLTVTSAQKNPTAFYLCASSPREGLNEQFFGPGTRLTVL.